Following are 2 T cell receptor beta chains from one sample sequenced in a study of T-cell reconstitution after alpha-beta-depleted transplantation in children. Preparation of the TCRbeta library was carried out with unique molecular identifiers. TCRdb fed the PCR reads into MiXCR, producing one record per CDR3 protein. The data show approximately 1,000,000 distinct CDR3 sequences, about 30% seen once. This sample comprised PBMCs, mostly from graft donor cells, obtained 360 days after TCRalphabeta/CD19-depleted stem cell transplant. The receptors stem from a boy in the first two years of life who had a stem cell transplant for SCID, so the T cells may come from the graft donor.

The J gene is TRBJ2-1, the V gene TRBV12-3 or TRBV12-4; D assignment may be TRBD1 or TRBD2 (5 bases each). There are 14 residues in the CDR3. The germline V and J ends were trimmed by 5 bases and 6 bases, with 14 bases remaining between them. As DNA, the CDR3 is TGTGCCAGCAGTCCCGGGACCGCGCGCAATGAGCAGTTCTTC. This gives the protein CASSPGTARNEQFF.

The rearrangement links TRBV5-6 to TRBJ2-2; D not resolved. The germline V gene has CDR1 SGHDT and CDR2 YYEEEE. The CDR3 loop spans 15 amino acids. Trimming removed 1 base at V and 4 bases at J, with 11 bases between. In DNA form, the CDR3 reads TGTGCCAGCAGCTTGCCTTTATCGGGCACCGGGGAGCTGTTTTTT. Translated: CASSLPLSGTGELFF.